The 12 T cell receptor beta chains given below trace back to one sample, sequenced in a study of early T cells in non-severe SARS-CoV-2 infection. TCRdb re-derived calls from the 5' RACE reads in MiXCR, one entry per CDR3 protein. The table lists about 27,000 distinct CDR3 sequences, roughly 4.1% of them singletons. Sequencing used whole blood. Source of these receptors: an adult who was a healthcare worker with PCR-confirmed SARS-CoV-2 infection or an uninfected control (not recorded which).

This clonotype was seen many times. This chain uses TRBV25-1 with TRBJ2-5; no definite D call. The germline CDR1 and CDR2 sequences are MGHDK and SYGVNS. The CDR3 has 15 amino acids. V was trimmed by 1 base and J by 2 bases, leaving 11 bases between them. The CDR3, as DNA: TGTGCCAGCAGTGAATTATTGGGCAGTCAAGAGACCCAGTACTTC. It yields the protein CASSELLGSQETQYF.

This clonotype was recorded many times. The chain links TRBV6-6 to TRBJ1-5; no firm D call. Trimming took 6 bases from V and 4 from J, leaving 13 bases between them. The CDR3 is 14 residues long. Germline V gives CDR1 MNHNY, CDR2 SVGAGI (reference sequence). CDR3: CASRFDVGNQPQHF. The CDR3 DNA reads TGTGCCAGCAGGTTCGATGTAGGGAATCAGCCCCAGCATTTT.

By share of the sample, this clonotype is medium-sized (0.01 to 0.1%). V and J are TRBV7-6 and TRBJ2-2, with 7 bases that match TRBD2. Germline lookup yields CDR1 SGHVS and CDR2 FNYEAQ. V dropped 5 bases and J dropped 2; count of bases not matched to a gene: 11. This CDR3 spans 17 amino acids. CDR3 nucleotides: TGTGCCAGCAGCCTTGCGGGGGTAGCTTTAAACACCGGGGAGCTGTTTTTT. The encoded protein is CASSLAGVALNTGELFF.

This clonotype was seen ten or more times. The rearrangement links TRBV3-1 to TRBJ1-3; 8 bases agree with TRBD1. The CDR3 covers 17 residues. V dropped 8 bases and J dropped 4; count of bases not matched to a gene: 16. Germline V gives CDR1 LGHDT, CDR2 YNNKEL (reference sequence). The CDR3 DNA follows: TGTGCCAGCTCCCCAACCGCAGGGGGCGCTTACGGAAACACCATATATTTT. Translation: CASSPTAGGAYGNTIYF.

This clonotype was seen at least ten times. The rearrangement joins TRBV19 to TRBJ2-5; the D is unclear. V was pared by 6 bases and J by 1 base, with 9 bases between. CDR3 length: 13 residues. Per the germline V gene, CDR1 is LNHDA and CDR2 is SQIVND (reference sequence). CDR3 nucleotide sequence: TGTGCCAGTAGCACTGCCGCCCAAGAGACCCAGTACTTC. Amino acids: CASSTAAQETQYF. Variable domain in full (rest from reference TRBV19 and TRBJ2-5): DGGITQSPKYLFRKEGQNVTLSCEQNLNHDAMYWYRQDPGQGLRLIYYSQIVNDFQKGDIAEGYSVSREKKESFPLTVTSAQKNPTAFYLCASSTAAQETQYFGPGTRLLVL.

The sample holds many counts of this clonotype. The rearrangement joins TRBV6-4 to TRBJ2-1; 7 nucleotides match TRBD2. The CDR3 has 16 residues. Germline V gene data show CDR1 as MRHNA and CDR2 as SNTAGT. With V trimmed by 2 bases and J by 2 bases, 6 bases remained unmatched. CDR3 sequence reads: CASSDRLALPYNEQFF. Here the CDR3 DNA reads TGTGCCAGCAGTGACCGACTAGCTTTGCCCTACAATGAGCAGTTCTTC.

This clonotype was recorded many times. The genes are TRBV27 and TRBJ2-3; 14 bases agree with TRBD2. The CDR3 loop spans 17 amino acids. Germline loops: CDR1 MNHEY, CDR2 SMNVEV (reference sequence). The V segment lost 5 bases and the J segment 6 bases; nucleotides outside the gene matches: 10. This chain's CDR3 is CASSPWGLAGDSDTQYF. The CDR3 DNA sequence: TGTGCCAGCAGTCCCTGGGGACTAGCGGGAGACAGCGATACGCAGTATTTT.

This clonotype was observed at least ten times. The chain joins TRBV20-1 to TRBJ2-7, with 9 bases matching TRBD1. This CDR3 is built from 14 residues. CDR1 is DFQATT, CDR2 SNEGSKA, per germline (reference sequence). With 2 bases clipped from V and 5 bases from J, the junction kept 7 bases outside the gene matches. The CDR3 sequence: CSARSYRGQDEQYF. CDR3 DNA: TGCAGTGCTAGATCATACAGGGGGCAGGACGAGCAGTACTTC.

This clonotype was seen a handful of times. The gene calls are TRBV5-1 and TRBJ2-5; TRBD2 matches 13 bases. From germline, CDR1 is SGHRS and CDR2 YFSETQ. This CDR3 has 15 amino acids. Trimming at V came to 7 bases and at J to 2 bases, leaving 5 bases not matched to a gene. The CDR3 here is CASSGGLAGQETQYF. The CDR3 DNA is TGCGCCAGCTCAGGGGGACTAGCGGGACAAGAGACCCAGTACTTC.

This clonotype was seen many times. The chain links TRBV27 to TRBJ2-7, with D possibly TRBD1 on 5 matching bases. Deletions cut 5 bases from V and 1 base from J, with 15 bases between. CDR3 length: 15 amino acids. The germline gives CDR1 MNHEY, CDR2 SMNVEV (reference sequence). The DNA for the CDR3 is TGTGCCAGCAGTACCCCAGGGATGGGTTCCTACGAGCAGTACTTC. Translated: CASSTPGMGSYEQYF.

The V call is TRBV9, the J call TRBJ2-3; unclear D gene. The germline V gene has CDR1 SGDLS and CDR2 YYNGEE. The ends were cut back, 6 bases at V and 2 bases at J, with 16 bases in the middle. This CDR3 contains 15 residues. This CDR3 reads CASTPVGTFTDTQYF. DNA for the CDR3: TGTGCCAGCACCCCGGTGGGCACCTTCACAGATACGCAGTATTTT. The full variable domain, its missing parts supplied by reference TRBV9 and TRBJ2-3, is DSGVTQTPKHLITATGQRVTLRCSPRSGDLSVYWYQQSLDQGLQFLIQYYNGEERAKGNILERFSAQQFPDLHSELNLSSLELGDSALYFCASTPVGTFTDTQYFGPGTRLTVL.

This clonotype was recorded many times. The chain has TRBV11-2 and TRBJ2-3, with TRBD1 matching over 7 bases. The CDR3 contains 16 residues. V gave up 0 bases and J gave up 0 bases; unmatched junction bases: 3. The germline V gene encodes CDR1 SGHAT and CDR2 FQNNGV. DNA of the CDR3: TGTGCCAGCAGCTTAGATGAGGACAGGAGCACAGATACGCAGTATTTT. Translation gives CASSLDEDRSTDTQYF.